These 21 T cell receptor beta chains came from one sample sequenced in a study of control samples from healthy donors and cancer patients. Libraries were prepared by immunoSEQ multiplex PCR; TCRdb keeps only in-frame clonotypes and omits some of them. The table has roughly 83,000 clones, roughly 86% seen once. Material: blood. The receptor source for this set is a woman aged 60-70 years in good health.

In DNA, the CDR3 is TGTGCCAGCAGCTCTGACACCAGCACAGATACGCAGTATTTT. This gives the protein CASSSDTSTDTQYF. V and J are TRBV7-9 and TRBJ2-3; unclear D gene. This CDR3 region has 14 residues. Germline V lookup: CDR1 SEHNR, CDR2 FQNEAQ (reference sequence). V shed 4 bases and J shed 0 bases, with 8 bases lying between them. The complete variable domain, with remaining parts taken from reference TRBV7-9 and TRBJ2-3, reads DTGVSQNPRHKITKRGQNVTFRCDPISEHNRLYWYRQTLGQGPEFLTYFQNEAQLEKSRLLSDRFSAERPKGSFSTLEIQRTEQGDSAMYLCASSSDTSTDTQYFGPGTRLTVL.

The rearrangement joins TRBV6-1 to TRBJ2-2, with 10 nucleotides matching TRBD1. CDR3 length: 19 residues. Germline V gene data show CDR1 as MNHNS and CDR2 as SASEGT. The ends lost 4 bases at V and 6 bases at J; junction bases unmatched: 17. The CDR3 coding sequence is TGTGCCAGCAGTGGAAGACAGGGGGCGCTGGGGTTGAGGTCCGGGGAGCTGTTTTTT. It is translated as CASSGRQGALGLRSGELFF.

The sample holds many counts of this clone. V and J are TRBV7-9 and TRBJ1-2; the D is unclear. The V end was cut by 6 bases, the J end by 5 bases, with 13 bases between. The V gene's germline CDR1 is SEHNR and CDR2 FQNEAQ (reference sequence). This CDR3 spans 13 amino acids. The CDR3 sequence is CASRSNSFYGYTF. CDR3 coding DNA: TGTGCCAGCAGGTCCAACAGTTTTTATGGCTACACCTTC.

DNA for the CDR3: TGTGCCAGCAGTCCGGGAGGAGGGATCTACAATGAGCAGTTCTTC. Translation gives CASSPGGGIYNEQFF. V gene TRBV6-5 combines with J gene TRBJ2-1; 7 nucleotides align to TRBD2. Germline CDR1 and CDR2: MNHEY and SVGAGI. V dropped 5 bases and J dropped 3; count of bases not matched to a gene: 7. The CDR3 runs 15 residues.

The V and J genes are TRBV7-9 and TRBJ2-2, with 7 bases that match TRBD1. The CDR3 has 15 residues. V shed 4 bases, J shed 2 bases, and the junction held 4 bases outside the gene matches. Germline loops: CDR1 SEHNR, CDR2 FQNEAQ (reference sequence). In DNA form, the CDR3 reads TGTGCCAGCAGCTCCGGGACAGTCAACACCGGGGAGCTGTTTTTT. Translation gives CASSSGTVNTGELFF.

This chain's CDR3 is CATSDATLAGGTDTQYF. CDR3 nucleotide sequence: TGTGCCACCAGTGACGCTACACTAGCGGGGGGTACAGATACGCAGTATTTT. The V and J genes are TRBV24-1 and TRBJ2-3; 12 bases align to TRBD2. This CDR3 comprises 17 residues. Germline loops: CDR1 KGHDR, CDR2 SFDVKD. V lost 4 bases to trimming and J lost 3 bases; unmatched junction nucleotides: 7.

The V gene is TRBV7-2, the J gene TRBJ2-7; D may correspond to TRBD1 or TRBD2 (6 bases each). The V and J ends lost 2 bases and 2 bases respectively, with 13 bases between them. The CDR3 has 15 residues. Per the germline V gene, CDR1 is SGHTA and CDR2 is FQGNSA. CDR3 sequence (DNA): TGTGCCAGCAGCTTAAGGGGGGCCACTACCTACGAGCAGTACTTC. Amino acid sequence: CASSLRGATTYEQYF. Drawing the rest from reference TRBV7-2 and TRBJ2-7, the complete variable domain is GAGVSQSPSNKVTEKGKDVELRCDPISGHTALYWYRQSLGQGLEFLIYFQGNSAPDKSGLPSDRFSAERTGGSVSTLTIQRTQQEDSAVYLCASSLRGATTYEQYFGPGTRLTVT.

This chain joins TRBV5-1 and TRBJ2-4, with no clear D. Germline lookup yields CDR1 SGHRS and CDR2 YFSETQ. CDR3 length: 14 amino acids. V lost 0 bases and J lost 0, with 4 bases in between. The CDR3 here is CASSLELAKNIQYF. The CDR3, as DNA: TGCGCCAGCAGCTTGGAACTAGCCAAAAACATTCAGTACTTC.

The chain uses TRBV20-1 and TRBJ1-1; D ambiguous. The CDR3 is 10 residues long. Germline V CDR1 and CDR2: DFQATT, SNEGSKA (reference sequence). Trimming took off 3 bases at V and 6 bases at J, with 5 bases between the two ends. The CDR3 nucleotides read TGCAGTGCTAGTCAGTCTGAAGCTTTCTTT. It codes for CSASQSEAFF.

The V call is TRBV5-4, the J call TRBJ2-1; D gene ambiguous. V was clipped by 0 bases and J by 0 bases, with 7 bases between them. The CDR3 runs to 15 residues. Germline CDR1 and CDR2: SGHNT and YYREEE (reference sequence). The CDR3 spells CASSLDQSSYNEQFF. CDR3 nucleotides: TGTGCCAGCAGCTTGGACCAGAGCTCCTACAATGAGCAGTTCTTC.

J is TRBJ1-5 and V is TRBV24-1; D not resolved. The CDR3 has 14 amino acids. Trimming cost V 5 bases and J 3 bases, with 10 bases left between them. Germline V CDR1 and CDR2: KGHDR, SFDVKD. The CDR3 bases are TGTGCCACCAGTGGTAGGGCTTCCAATCAGCCCCAGCATTTT. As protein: CATSGRASNQPQHF.

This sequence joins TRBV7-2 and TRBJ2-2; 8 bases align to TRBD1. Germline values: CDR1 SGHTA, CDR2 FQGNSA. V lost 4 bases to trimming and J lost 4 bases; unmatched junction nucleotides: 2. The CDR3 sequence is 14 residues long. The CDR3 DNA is TGTGCCAGCAGCTCGGGACAGGTCACCGGGGAGCTGTTTTTT. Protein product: CASSSGQVTGELFF.

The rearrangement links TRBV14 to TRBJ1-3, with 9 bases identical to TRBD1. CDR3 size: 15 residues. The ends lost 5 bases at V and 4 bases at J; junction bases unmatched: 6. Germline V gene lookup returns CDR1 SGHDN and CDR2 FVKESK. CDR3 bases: TGTGCCAGCAGCGCACAGGGGGCGTCCGGAAACACCATATATTTT. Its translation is CASSAQGASGNTIYF.

The chain's CDR3 is CASSLEQIQETQYF. In DNA form, the CDR3 reads TGTGCCAGCAGCTTAGAACAGATTCAAGAGACCCAGTACTTC. V gene TRBV7-6 combines with J gene TRBJ2-5; no reliable D call. Per germline, CDR1 SGHVS and CDR2 FNYEAQ. V was clipped by 1 base and J by 2 bases, with 8 bases between them. The CDR3 extends over 14 amino acids.

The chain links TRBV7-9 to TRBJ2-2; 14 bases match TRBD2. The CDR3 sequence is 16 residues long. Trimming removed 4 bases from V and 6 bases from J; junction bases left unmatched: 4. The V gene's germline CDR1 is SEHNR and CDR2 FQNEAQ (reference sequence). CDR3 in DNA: TGTGCCAGCAGCTCCCCGGGACTAGCGGGAGCCGGGGAGCTGTTTTTT. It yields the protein CASSSPGLAGAGELFF.

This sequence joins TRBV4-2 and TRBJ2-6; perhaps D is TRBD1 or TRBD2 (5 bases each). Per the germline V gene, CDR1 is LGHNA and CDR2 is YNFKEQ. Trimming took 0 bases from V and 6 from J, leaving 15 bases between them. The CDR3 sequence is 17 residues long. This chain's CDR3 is CASSQDVRGQKANVLTF. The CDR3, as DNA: TGTGCCAGCAGCCAAGATGTGAGGGGCCAAAAGGCCAACGTCCTGACTTTC.

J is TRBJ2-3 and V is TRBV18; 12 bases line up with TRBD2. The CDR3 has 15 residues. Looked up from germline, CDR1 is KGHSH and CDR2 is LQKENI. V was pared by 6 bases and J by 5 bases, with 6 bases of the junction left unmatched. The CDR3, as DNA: TGTGCCAGCTCTCACCCGGGACTAGCGGGAGATACGCAGTATTTT. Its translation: CASSHPGLAGDTQYF. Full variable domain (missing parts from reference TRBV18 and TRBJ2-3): NAGVMQNPRHLVRRRGQEARLRCSPMKGHSHVYWYRQLPEEGLKFMVYLQKENIIDESGMPKERFSAEFPKEGPSILRIQQVVRGDSAAYFCASSHPGLAGDTQYFGPGTRLTVL.

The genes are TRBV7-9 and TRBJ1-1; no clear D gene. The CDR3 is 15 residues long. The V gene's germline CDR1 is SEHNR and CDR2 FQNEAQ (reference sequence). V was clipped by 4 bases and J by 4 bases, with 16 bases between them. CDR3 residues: CASSSRLGYSTEAFF. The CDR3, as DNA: TGTGCCAGCAGCTCCCGTTTAGGGTATAGCACTGAAGCTTTCTTT.

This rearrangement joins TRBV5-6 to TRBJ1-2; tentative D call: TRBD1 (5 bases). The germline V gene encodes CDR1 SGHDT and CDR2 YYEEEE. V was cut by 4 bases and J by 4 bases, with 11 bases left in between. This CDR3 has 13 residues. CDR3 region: CASSRGEGYGYTF. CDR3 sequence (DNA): TGTGCCAGCAGCCGGGGGGAGGGCTATGGCTACACCTTC.

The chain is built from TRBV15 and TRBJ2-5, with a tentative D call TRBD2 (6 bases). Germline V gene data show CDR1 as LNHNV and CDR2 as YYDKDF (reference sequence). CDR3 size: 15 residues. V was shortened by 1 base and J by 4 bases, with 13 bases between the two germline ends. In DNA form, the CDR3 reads TGTGCCACCAGCAGAGGCGGCGGGACTGCAGAGACCCAGTACTTC. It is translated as CATSRGGGTAETQYF. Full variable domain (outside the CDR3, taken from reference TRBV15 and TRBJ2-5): DAMVIQNPRYQVTQFGKPVTLSCSQTLNHNVMYWYQQKSSQAPKLLFHYYDKDFNNEADTPDNFQSRRPNTSFCFLDIRSPGLGDTAMYLCATSRGGGTAETQYFGPGTRLLVL.

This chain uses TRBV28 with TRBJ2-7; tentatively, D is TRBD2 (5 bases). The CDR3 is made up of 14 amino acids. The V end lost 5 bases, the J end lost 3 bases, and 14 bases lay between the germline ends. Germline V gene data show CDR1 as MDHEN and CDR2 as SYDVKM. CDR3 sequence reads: CASSKAVRVYEQYF. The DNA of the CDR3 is TGTGCCAGCAGTAAAGCGGTTAGGGTCTACGAGCAGTACTTC.